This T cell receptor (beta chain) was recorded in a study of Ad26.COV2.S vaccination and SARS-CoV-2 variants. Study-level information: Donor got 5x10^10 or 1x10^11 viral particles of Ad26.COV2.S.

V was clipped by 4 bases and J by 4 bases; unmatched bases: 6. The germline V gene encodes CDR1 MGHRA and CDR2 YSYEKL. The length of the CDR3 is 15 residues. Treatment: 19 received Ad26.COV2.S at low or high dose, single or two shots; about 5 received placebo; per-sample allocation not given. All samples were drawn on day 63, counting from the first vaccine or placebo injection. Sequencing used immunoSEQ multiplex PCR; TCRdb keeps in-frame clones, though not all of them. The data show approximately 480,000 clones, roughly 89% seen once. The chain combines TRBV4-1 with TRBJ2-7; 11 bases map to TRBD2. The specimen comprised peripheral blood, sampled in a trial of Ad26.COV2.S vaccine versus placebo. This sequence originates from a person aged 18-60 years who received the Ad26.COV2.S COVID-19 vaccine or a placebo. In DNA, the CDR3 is TGCGCCAGCAGCCTTGGGACTAGCGGTCTATACGAGCAGTACTTC. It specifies CASSLGTSGLYEQYF.